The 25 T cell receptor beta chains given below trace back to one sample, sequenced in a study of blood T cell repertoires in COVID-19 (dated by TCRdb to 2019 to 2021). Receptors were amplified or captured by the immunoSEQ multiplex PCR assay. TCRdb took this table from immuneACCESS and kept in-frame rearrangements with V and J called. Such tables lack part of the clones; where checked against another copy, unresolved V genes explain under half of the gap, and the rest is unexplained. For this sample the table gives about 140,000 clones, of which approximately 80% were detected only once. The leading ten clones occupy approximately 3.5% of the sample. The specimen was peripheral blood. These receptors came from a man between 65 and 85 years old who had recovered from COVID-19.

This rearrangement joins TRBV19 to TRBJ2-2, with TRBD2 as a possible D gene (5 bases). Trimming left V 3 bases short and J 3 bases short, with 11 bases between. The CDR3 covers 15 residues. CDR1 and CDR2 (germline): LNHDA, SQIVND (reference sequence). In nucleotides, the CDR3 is TGTGCCAGTAGTATTCATGGGAGTGACACCGGGGAGCTGTTTTTT. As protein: CASSIHGSDTGELFF.

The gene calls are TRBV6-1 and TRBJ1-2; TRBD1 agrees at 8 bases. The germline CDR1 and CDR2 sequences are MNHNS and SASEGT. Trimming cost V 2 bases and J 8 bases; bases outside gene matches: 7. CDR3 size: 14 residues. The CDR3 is CASSETLTGAGYTF. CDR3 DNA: TGTGCCAGCAGTGAAACCCTGACAGGGGCGGGCTACACCTTC.

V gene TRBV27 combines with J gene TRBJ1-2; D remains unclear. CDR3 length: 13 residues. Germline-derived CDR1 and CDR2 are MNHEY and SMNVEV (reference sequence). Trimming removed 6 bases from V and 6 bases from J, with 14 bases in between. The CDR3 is CASRSGLRDGYTF. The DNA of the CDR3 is TGTGCCAGCAGATCAGGACTCCGGGATGGCTACACCTTC.

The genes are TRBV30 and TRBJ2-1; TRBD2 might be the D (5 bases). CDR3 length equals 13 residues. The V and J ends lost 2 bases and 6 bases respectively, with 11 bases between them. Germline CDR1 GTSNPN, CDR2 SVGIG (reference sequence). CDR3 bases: TGTGCCTGGAGTCGGACTCCGTTCAATGAGCAGTTCTTC. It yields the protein CAWSRTPFNEQFF.

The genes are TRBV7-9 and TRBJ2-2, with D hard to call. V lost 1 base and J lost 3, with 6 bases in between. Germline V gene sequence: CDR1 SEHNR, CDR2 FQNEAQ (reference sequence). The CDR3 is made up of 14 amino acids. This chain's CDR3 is CASSLGIDTGELFF. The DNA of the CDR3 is TGTGCCAGCAGCTTAGGTATCGACACCGGGGAGCTGTTTTTT.

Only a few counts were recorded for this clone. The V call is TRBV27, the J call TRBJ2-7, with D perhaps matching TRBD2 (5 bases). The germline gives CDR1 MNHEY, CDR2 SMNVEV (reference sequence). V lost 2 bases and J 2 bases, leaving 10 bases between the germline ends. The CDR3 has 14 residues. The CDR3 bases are TGTGCCAGCAGTTTAGCGGGCGCCACCTACGAGCAGTACTTC. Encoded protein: CASSLAGATYEQYF.

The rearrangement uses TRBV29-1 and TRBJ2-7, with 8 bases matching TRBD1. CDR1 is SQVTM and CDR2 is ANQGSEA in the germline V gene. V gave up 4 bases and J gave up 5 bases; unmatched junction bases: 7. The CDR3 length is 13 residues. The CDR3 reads CSVGGQGGDEQYF. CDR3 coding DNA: TGCAGCGTTGGAGGACAGGGCGGCGACGAGCAGTACTTC.

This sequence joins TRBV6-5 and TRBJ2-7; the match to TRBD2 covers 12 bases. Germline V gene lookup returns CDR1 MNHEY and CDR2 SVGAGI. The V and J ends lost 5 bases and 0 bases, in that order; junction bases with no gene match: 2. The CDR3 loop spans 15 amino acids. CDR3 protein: CASSRTSGNSYEQYF. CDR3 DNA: TGTGCCAGCAGTCGGACTAGCGGGAACTCCTACGAGCAGTACTTC.

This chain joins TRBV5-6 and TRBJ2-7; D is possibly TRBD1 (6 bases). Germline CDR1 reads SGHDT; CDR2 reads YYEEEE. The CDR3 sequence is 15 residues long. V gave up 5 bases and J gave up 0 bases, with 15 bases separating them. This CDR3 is CASSLQGKSSYEQYF. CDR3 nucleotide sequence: TGTGCCAGCAGTTTACAGGGCAAAAGCTCCTACGAGCAGTACTTC.

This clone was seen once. CDR3 loop: CAIRATLQGLAGVSYEQYF. The CDR3 bases are TGTGCCATCAGGGCAACATTACAGGGACTAGCGGGAGTCTCCTACGAGCAGTACTTC. This chain uses TRBV10-3 with TRBJ2-7; TRBD2 agrees at 14 bases. Per germline, CDR1 ENHRY and CDR2 SYGVKD. The CDR3 spans 19 residues. V shed 6 bases and J 0 bases; nucleotides not matched to a gene: 13.

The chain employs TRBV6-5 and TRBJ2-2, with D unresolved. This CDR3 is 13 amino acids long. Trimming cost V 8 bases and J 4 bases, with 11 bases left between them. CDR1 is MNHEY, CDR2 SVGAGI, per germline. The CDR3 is CASVNVGTGELFF. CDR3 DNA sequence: TGTGCCAGCGTAAATGTCGGCACCGGGGAGCTGTTTTTT.

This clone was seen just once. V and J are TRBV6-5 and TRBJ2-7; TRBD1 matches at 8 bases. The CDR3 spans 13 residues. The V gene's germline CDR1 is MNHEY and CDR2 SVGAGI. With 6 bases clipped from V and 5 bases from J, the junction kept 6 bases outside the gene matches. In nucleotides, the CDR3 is TGTGCCAGCAGGTCGACAGGGGAGGACGAGCAGTACTTC. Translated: CASRSTGEDEQYF.

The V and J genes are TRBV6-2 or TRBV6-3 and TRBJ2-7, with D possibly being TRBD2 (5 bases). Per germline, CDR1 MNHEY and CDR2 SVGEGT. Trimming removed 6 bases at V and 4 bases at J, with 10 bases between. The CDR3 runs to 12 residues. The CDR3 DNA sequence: TGTGCCAGCAGCCCCGGGGAGTACGAGCAGTACTTC. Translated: CASSPGEYEQYF.

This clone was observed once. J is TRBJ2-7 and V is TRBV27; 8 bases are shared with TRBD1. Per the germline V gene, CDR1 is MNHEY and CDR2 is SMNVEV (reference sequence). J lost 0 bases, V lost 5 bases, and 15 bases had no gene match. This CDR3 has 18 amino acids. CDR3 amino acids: CASSPRTGIFLTSYEQYF. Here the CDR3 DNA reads TGTGCCAGCAGTCCACGGACAGGGATATTCCTTACCTCCTACGAGCAGTACTTC.

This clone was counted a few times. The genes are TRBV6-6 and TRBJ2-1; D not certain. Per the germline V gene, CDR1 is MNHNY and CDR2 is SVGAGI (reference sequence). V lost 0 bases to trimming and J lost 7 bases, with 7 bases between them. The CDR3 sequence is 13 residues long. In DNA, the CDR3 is TGTGCCAGCAGTTACTCGATAGTAAATGAGCAGTTCTTC. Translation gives CASSYSIVNEQFF.

CDR3 in amino acids: CASSKDGAIRDREACQPQHF. CDR3 DNA sequence: TGTGCCAGCAGCAAAGACGGGGCCATCCGGGACAGGGAAGCCTGTCAGCCCCAGCATTTT. J is TRBJ1-5 and V is TRBV21-1; TRBD1 is the table's D call and was not checked against the DNA. TRBV21-1 is marked as a pseudogene. The CDR3 is 20 residues long.

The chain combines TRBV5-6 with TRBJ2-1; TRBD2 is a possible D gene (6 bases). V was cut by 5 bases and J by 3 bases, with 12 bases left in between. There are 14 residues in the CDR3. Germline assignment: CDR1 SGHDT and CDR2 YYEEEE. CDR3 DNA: TGTGCCAGCAGGATTATGGGGGGCTACAATGAGCAGTTCTTC. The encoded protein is CASRIMGGYNEQFF.

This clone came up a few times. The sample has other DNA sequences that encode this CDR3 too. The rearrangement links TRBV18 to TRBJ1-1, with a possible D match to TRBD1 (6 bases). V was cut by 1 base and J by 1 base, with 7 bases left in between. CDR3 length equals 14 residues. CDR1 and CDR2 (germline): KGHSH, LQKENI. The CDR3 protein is CASSPLRGNTEAFF. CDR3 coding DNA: TGTGCCAGCTCACCACTCAGGGGGAACACTGAAGCTTTCTTT.

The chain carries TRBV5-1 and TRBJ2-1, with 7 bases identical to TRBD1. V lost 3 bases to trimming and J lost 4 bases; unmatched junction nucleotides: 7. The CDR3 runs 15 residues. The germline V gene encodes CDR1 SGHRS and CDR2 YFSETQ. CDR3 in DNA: TGCGCCAGCAGCTCCACAGGGGACGGGTACAATGAGCAGTTCTTC. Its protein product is CASSSTGDGYNEQFF.

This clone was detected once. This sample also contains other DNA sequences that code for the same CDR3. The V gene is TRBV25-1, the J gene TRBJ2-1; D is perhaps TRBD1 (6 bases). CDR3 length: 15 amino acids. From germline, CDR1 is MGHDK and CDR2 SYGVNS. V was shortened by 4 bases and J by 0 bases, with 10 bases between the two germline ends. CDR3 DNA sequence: TGTGCCAGCAGTGCTGACAGGAGCTCCTACAATGAGCAGTTCTTC. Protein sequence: CASSADRSSYNEQFF.

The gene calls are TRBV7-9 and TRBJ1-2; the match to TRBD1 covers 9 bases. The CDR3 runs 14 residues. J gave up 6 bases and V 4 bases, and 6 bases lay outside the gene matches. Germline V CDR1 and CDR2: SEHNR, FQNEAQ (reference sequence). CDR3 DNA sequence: TGTGCCAGCAGCTCAGACAGGGGGTTGAATGGCTACACCTTC. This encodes CASSSDRGLNGYTF.

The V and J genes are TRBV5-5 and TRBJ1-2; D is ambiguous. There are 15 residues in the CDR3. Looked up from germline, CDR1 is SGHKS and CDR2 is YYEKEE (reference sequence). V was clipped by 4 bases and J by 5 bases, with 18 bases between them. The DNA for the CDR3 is TGTGCCAGCAGCCCTGATGCGATATTCCTTTATGGCTACACCTTC. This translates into CASSPDAIFLYGYTF. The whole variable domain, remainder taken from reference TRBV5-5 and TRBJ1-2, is DAGVTQSPTHLIKTRGQQVTLRCSPISGHKSVSWYQQVLGQGPQFIFQYYEKEERGRGNFPDRFSARQFPNYSSELNVNALLLGDSALYLCASSPDAIFLYGYTFGSGTRLTVV.

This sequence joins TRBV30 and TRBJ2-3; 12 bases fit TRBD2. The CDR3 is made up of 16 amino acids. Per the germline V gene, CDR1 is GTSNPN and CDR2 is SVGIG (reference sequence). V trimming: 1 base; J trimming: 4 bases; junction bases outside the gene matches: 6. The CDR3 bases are TGTGCCTGGAGTGAGGGTCTAGCGGGAGGGGCAGATACGCAGTATTTT. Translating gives CAWSEGLAGGADTQYF.

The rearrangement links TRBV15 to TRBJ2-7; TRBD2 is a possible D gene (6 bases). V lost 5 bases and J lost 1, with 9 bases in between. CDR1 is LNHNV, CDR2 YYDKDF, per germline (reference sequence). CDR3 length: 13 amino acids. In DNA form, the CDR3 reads TGTGCCACCAGCGCGGGACTGTCCTACGAGCAGTACTTC. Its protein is CATSAGLSYEQYF.

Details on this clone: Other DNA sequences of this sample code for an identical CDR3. CDR3 DNA: TGTGCCAGCAGTTACGGCAGGGAGCAGTACTTC. Its protein is CASSYGREQYF. The V and J genes are TRBV6-5 and TRBJ2-7; D is unresolved. The V end lost 2 bases, the J end lost 7 bases, and 6 bases lay between the germline ends. The germline gives CDR1 MNHEY, CDR2 SVGAGI. The CDR3 runs 11 residues.